The 5 T cell receptor beta chains below were found in one sample sequenced in a study of blood T cell repertoires in COVID-19. The assay was immunoSEQ multiplex PCR, and TCRdb's table has in-frame clones only and misses some. The data show fewer than 500,000 clones, about nine tenths seen once. Material: PBMCs or T cells enriched from blood (not recorded which). The receptors derive from a woman between 18 and 30 years old who had recovered from COVID-19.

V usage is TRBV18 and J usage is TRBJ2-5; TRBD1 is a possible D gene (5 bases). Trimming stripped 0 bases from V and 2 bases from J, with 7 bases between. This CDR3 contains 14 residues. The germline gives CDR1 KGHSH, CDR2 LQKENI. CDR3 bases: TGTGCCAGCTCACCACCGGCAGGGCAAGAGACCCAGTACTTC. Its translation: CASSPPAGQETQYF.

This chain uses TRBV28 with TRBJ2-3; D perhaps matches TRBD2 (6 bases). V lost 3 bases and J lost 4, with 14 bases in between. This CDR3 contains 15 residues. In germline, CDR1 is MDHEN, CDR2 SYDVKM. The CDR3 reads CASSFRRGPPDTQYF. CDR3 sequence (DNA): TGTGCCAGCAGTTTTAGGAGGGGTCCCCCAGATACGCAGTATTTT.

The chain recombines TRBV4-1 with TRBJ2-5; D is possibly TRBD1 (6 bases). Germline lookup yields CDR1 MGHRA and CDR2 YSYEKL. The CDR3 is 18 amino acids. Trimming took off 4 bases at V and 3 bases at J, with 24 bases between the two ends. As DNA, the CDR3 is TGCGCCAGCAGCCCCAATAGGGGGAAAGGCCGTACGGAAGAGACCCAGTACTTC. Amino acids: CASSPNRGKGRTEETQYF.

The genes are TRBV30 and TRBJ2-5; no firm D call. There are 14 residues in the CDR3. The V end was cut by 0 bases, the J end by 5 bases, with 13 bases between. The germline V gene encodes CDR1 GTSNPN and CDR2 SVGIG (reference sequence). The CDR3 is CAWSVPVVMETQYF. The CDR3 coding sequence is TGTGCCTGGAGTGTACCGGTGGTGATGGAGACCCAGTACTTC. Full variable domain (remainder filled in from reference TRBV30 and TRBJ2-5): SQTIHQWPATLVQPVGSPLSLECTVEGTSNPNLYWYRQAAGRGLQLLFYSVGIGQISSEVPQNLSASRPQDRQFILSSKKLLLSDSGFYLCAWSVPVVMETQYFGPGTRLLVL.

The rearrangement links TRBV5-1 to TRBJ1-2; 9 bases are a match to TRBD1. The CDR3 has 16 amino acids. V trimming: 4 bases; J trimming: 7 bases; junction bases outside the gene matches: 14. Per the germline V gene, CDR1 is SGHRS and CDR2 is YFSETQ. The CDR3: CASSPDPGTGPSGYTF. CDR3 DNA: TGCGCCAGCAGCCCCGACCCCGGGACAGGGCCCTCTGGCTACACCTTC.